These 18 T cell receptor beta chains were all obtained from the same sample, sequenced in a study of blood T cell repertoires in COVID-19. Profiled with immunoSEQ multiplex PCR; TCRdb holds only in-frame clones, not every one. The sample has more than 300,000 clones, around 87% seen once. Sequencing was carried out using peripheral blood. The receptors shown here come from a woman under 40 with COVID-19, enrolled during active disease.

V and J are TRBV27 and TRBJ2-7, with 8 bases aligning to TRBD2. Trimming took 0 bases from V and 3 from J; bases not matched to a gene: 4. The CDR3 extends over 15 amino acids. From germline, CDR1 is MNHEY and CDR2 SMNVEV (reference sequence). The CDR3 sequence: CASSLSSGGHYEQYF. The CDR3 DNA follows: TGTGCCAGCAGTTTATCTTCGGGAGGGCACTACGAGCAGTACTTC.

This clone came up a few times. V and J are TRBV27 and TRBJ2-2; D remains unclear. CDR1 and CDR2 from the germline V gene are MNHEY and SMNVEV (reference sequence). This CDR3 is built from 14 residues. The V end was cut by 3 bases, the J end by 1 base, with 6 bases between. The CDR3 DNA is TGTGCCAGCAGTTTGACACTGAACACCGGGGAGCTGTTTTTT. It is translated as CASSLTLNTGELFF.

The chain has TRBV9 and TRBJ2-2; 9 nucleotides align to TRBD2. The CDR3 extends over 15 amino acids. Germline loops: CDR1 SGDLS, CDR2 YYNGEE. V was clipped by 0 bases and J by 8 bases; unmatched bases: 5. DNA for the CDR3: TGTGCCAGCAGCGTAGTTAGTAGCGGGAGTGGGGAGCTGTTTTTT. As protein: CASSVVSSGSGELFF.

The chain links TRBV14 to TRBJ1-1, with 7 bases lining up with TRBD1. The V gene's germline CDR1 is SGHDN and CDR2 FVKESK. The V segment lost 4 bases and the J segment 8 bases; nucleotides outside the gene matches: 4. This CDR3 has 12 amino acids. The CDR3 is CASSRDRWEAFF. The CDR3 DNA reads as TGTGCCAGCAGCCGGGACAGATGGGAAGCTTTCTTT.

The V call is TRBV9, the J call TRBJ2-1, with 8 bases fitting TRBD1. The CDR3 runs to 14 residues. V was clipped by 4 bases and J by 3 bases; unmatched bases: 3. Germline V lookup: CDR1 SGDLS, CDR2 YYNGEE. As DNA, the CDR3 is TGTGCCAGCAGCAGGGACAGGATCTACAATGAGCAGTTCTTC. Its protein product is CASSRDRIYNEQFF.

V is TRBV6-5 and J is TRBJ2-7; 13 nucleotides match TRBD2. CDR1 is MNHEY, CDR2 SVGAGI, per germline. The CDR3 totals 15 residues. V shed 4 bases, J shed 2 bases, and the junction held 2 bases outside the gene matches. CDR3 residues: CASSLTSGRAYEQYF. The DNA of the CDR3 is TGTGCCAGCAGTTTAACTAGCGGGAGGGCCTACGAGCAGTACTTC.

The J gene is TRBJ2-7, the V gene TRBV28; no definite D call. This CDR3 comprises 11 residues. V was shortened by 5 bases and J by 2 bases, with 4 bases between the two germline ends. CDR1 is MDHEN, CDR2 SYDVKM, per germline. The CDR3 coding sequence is TGTGCCAGCAGTCCCACCTACGAGCAGTACTTC. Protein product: CASSPTYEQYF.

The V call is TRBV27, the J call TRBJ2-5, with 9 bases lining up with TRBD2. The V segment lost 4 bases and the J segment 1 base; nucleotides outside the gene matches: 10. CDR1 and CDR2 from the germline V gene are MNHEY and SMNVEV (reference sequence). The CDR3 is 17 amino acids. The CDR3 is CASSSTGLAGIQETQYF. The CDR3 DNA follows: TGTGCCAGCAGTTCCACTGGGCTAGCGGGGATCCAAGAGACCCAGTACTTC.

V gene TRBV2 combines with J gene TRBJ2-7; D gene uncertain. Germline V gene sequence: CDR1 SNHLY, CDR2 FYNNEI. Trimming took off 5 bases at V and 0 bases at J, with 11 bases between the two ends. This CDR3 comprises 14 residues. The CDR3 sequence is CASSTVSSSYEQYF. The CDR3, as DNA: TGTGCCAGCAGTACCGTTTCCAGCTCCTACGAGCAGTACTTC.

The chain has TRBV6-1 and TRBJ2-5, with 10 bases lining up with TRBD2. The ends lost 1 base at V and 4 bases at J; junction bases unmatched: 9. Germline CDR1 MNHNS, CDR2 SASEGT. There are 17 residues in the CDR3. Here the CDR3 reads CASSEVPSGRPPETQYF. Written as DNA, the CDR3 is TGTGCCAGCAGTGAAGTCCCTAGCGGGAGACCCCCAGAGACCCAGTACTTC.

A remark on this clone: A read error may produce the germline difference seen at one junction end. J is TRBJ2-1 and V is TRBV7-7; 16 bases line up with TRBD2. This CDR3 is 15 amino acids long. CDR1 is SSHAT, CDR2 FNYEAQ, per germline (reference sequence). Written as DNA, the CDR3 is TGTGCTAGCAGCGAAGGGACTAGCGGGAGGGATGAGCAGTTCTTC. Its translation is CASSEGTSGRDEQFF.

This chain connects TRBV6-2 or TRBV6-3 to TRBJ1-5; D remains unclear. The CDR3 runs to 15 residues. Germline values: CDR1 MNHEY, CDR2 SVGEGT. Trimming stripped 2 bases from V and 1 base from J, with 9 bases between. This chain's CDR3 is CASSYGGVSNQPQHF. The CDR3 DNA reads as TGTGCCAGCAGTTACGGCGGGGTAAGCAATCAGCCCCAGCATTTT.

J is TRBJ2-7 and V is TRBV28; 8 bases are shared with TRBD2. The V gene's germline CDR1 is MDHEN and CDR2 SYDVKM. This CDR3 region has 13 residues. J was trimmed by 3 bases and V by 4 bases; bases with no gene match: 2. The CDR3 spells CASSSGGDYEQYF. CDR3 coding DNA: TGTGCCAGCAGTTCCGGGGGGGACTACGAGCAGTACTTC.

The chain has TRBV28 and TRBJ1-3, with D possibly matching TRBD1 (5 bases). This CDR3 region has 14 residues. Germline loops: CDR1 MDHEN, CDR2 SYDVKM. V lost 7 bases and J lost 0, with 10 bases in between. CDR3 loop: CASMRQRSGNTIYF. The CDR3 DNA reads TGTGCCAGCATGCGACAGCGCTCTGGAAACACCATATATTTT.

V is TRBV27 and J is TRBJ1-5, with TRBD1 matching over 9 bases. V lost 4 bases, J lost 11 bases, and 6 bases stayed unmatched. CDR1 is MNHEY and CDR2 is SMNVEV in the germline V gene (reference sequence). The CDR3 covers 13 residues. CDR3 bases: TGTGCCAGCAGTTGGGGACAGGGTAGTGCCCAGCATTTT. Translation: CASSWGQGSAQHF.

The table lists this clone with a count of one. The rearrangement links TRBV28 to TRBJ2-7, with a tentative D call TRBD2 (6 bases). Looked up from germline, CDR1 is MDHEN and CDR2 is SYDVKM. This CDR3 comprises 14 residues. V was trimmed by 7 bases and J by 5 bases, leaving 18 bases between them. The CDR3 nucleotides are TGTGCCAGCAAAAGTCGGCGGGGTCCCAACGAGCAGTACTTC. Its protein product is CASKSRRGPNEQYF.

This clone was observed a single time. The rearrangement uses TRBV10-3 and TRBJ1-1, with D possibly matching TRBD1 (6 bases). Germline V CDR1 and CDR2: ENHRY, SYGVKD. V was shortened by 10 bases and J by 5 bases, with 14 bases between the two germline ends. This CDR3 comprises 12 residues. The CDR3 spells CATAAGETEAFF. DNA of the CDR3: TGTGCCACCGCCGCAGGGGAAACTGAAGCTTTCTTT.

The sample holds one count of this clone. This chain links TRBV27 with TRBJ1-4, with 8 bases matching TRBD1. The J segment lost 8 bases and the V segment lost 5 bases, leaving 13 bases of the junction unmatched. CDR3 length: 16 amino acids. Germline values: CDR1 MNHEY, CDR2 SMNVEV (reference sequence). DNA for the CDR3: TGTGCCAGCAGTACTAAGGACAGGGTAGTGCAAGAAAAACTGTTTTTT. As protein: CASSTKDRVVQEKLFF. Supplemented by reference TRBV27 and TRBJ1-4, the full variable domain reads EAQVTQNPRYLITVTGKKLTVTCSQNMNHEYMSWYRQDPGLGLRQIYYSMNVEVTDKGDVPEGYKVSRKEKRNFPLILESPSPNQTSLYFCASSTKDRVVQEKLFFGSGTQLSVL.